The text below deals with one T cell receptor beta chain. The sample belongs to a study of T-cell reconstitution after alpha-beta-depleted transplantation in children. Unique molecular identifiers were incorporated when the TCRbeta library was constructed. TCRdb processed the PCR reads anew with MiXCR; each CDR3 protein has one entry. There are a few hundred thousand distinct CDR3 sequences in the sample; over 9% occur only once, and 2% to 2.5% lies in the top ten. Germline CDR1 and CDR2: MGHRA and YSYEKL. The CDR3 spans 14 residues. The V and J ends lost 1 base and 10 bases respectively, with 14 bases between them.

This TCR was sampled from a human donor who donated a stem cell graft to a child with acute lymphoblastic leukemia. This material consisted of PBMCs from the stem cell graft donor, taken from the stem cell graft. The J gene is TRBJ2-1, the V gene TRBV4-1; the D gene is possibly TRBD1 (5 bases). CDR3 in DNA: TGCGCCAGCAGCCAAGTAGGGGCCGCGGCCGAGCAGTTCTTC. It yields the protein CASSQVGAAAEQFF.